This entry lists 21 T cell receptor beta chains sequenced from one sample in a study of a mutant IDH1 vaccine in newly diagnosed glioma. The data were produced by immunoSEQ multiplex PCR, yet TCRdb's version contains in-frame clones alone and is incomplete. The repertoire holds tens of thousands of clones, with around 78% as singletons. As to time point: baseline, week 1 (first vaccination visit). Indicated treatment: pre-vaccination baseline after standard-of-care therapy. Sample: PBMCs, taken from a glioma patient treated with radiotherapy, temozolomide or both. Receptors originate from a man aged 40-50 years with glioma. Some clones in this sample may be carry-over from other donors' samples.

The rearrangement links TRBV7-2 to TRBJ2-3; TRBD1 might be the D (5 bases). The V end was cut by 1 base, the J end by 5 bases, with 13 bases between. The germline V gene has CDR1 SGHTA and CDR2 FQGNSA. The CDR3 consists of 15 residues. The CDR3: CASSLGGRVGDTQYF. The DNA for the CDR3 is TGTGCCAGCAGCTTAGGTGGCAGGGTGGGAGATACGCAGTATTTT.

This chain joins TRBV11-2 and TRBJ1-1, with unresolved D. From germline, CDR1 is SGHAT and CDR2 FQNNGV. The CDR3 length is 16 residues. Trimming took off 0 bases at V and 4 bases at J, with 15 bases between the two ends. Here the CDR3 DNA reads TGTGCCAGCAGCTTAGAGGGCTCGGGGTGGGGCACTGAAGCTTTCTTT. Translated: CASSLEGSGWGTEAFF.

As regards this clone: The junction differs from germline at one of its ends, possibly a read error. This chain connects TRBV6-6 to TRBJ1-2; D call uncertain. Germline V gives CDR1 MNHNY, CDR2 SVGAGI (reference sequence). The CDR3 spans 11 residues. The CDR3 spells CASGRPYGYTF. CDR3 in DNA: TGCGCCAGCGGCCGTCCCTATGGCTACACCTTC.

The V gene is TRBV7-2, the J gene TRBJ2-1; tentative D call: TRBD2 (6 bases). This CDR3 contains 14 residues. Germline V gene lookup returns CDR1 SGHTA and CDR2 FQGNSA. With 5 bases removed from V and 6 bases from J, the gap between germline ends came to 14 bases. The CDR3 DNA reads TGTGCCAGCAGCAAGACGCCTAGCGTCAATGAGCAGTTCTTC. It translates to CASSKTPSVNEQFF.

The CDR3 loop is CASSRTLESGQFVSGANVLTF. DNA for the CDR3: TGCGCCAGCAGCCGCACTTTGGAGTCGGGACAGTTCGTATCTGGGGCCAACGTCCTGACTTTC. J is TRBJ2-6 and V is TRBV4-1, with 7 bases identical to TRBD1. Germline V gives CDR1 MGHRA, CDR2 YSYEKL. The V gene end was trimmed by 4 bases and the J gene end by 1 base; junction bases not matched to a gene: 19. The CDR3 has 21 amino acids.

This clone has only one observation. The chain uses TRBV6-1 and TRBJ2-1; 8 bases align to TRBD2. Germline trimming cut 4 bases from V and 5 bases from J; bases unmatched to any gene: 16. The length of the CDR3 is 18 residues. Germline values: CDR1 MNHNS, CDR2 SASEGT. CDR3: CASSGPAGAYFSDNEQFF. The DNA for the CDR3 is TGTGCCAGCAGTGGCCCAGCGGGGGCTTACTTTTCGGACAATGAGCAGTTCTTC.

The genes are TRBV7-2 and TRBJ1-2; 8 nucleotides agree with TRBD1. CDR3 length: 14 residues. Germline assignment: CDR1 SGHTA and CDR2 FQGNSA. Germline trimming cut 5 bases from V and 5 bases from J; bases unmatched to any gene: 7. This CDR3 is CASSADRGGYGYTF. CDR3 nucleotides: TGTGCCAGCAGCGCCGACAGGGGTGGATATGGCTACACCTTC.

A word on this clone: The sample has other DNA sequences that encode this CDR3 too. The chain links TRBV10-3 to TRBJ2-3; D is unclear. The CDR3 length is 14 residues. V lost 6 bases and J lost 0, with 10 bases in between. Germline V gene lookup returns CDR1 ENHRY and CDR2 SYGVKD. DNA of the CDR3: TGTGCCATCAGCGCCTCTGCTAGCACAGATACGCAGTATTTT. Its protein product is CAISASASTDTQYF.

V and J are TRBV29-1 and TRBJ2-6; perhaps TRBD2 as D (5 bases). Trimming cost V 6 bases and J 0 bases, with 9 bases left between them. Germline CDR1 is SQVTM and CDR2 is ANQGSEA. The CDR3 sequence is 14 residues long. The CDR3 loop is CSVKGSSGANVLTF. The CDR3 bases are TGCAGCGTGAAAGGGAGCTCTGGGGCCAACGTCCTGACTTTC. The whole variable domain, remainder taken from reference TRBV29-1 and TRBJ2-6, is SAVISQKPSRDICQRGTSLTIQCQVDSQVTMMFWYRQQPGQSLTLIATANQGSEATYESGFVIDKFPISRPNLTFSTLTVSNMSPEDSSIYLCSVKGSSGANVLTFGAGSRLTVL.

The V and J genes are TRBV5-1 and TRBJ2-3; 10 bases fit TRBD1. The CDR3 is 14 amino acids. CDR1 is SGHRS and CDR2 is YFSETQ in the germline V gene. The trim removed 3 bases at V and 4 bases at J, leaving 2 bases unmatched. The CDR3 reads CASSYGTGADTQYF. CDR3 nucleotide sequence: TGCGCCAGCAGCTACGGGACAGGGGCAGATACGCAGTATTTT.

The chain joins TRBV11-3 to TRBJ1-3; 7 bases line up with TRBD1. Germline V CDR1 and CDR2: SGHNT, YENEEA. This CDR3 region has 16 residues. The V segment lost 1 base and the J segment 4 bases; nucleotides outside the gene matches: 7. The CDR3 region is CASSLGVGTAGNTIYF. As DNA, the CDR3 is TGTGCCAGCAGCTTAGGAGTCGGGACAGCGGGAAACACCATATATTTT. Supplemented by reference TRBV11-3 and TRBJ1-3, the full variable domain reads EAGVVQSPRYKIIEKKQPVAFWCNPISGHNTLYWYLQNLGQGPELLIRYENEEAVDDSQLPKDRFSAERLKGVDSTLKIQPAELGDSAVYLCASSLGVGTAGNTIYFGEGSWLTVV.

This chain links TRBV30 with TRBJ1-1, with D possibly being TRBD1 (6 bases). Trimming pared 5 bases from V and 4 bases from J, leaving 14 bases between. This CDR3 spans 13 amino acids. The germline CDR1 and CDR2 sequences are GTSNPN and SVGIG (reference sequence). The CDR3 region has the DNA TGTGCCTGGGCTCGACAGGCCACCACTGAAGCTTTCTTT. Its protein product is CAWARQATTEAFF.

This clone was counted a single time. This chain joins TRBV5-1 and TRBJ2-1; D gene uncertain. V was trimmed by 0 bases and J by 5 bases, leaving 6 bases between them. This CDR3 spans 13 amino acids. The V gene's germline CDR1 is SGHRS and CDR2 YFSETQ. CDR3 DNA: TGCGCCAGCAGCTTGGGACTCAACAATGAGCAGTTCTTC. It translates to CASSLGLNNEQFF.

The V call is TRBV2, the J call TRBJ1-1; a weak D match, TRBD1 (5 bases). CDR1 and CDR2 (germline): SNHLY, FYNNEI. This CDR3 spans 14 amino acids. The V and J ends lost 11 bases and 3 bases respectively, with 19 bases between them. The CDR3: CAGTIGRGYTEAFF. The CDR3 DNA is TGTGCCGGGACTATAGGGCGGGGGTACACTGAAGCTTTCTTT. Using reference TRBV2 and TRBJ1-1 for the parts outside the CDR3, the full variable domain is EPEVTQTPSHQVTQMGQEVILRCVPISNHLYFYWYRQILGQKVEFLVSFYNNEISEKSEIFDDQFSVERPDGSNFTLKIRSTKLEDSAMYFCAGTIGRGYTEAFFGQGTRLTVV.

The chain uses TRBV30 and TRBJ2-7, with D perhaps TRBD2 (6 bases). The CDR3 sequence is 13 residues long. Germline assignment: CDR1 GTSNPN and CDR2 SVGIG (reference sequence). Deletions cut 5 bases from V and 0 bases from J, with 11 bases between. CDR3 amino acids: CAWGLASSYEQYF. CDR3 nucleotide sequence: TGTGCCTGGGGTCTAGCGAGCTCCTACGAGCAGTACTTC.

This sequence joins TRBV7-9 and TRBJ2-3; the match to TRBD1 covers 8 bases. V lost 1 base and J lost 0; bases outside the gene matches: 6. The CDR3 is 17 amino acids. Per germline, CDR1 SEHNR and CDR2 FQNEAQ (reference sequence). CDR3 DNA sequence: TGTGCCAGCAGCTTAGTGATGGACAGGGACAGCACAGATACGCAGTATTTT. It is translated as CASSLVMDRDSTDTQYF.

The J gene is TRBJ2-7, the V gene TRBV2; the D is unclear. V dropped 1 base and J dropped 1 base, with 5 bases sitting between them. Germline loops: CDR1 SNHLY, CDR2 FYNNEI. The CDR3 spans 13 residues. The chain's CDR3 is CASSEGVSYEQYF. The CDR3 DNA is TGTGCCAGCAGTGAAGGGGTTTCCTACGAGCAGTACTTC.

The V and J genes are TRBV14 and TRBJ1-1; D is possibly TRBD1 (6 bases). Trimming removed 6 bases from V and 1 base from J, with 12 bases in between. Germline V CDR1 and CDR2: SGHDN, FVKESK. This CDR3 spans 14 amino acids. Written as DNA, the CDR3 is TGTGCCAGCAGTTTAATAGGGGGGAACACTGAAGCTTTCTTT. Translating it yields CASSLIGGNTEAFF.

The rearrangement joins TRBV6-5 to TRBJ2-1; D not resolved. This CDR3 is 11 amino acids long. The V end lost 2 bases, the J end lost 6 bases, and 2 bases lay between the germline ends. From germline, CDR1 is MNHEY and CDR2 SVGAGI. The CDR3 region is CASSYSNEQFF. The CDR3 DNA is TGTGCCAGCAGTTACAGCAATGAGCAGTTCTTC.

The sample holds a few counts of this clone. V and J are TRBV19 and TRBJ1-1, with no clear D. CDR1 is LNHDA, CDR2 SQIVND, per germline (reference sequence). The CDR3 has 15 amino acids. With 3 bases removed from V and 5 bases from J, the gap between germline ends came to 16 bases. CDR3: CASSIDLEAGTEAFF. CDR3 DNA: TGTGCCAGTAGTATCGATCTGGAGGCGGGGACTGAAGCTTTCTTT.

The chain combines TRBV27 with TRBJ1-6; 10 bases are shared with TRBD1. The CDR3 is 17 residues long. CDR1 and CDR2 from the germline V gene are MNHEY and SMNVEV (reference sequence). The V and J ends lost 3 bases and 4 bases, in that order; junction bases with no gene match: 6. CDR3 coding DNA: TGTGCCAGCAGTTTTCGACAGGGGGCTGAGTATAATTCACCCCTCCACTTT. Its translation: CASSFRQGAEYNSPLHF.